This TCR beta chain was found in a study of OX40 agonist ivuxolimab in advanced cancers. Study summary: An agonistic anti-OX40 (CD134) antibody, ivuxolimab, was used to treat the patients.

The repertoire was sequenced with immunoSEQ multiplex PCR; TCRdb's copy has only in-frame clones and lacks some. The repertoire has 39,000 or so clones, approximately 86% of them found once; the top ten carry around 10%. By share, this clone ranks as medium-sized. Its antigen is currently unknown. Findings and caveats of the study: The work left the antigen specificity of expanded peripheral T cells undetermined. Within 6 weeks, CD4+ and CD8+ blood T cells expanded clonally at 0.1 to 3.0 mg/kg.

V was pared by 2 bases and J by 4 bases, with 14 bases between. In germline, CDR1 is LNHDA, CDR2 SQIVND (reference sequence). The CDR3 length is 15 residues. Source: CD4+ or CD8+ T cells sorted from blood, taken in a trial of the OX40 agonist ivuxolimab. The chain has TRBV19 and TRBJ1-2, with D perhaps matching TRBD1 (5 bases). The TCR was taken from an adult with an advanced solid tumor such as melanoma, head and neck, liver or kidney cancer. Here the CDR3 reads CASSIPRQYPYGYTF. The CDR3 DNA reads TGTGCCAGTAGTATACCCAGACAGTACCCCTATGGCTACACCTTC.